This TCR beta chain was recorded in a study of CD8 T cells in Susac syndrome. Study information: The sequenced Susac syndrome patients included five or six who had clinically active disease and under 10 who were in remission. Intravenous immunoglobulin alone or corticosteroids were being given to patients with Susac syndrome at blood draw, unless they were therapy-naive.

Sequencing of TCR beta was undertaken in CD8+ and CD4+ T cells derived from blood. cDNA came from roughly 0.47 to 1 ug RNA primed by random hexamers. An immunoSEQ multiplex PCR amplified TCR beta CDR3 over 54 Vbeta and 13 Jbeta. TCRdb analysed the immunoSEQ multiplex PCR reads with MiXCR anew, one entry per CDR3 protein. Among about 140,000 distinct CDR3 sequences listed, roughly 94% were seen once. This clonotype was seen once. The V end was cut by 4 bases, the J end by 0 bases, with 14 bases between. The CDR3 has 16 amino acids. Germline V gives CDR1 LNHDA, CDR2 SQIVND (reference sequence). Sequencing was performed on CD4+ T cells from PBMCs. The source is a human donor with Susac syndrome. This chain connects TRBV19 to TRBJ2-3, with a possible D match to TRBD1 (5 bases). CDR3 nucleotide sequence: TGTGCCAGTAGTACCCTGACAGATTCAAGCACAGATACGCAGTATTTT. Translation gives CASSTLTDSSTDTQYF. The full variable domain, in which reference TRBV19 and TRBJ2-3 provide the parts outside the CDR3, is DGGITQSPKYLFRKEGQNVTLSCEQNLNHDAMYWYRQDPGQGLRLIYYSQIVNDFQKGDIAEGYSVSREKKESFPLTVTSAQKNPTAFYLCASSTLTDSSTDTQYFGPGTRLTVL.